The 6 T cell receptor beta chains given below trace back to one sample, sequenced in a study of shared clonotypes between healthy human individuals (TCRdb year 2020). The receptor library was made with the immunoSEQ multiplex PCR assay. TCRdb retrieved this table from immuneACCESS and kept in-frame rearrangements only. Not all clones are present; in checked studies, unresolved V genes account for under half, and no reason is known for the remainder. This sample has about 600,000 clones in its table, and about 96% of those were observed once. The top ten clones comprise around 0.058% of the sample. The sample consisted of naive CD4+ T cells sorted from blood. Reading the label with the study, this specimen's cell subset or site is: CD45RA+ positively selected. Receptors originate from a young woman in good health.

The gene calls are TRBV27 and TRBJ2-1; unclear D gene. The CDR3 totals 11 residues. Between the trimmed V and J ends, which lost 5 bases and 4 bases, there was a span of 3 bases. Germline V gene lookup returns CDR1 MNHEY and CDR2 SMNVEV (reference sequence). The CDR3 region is CASSRYNEQFF. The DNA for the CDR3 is TGTGCCAGCAGTCGTTACAATGAGCAGTTCTTC.

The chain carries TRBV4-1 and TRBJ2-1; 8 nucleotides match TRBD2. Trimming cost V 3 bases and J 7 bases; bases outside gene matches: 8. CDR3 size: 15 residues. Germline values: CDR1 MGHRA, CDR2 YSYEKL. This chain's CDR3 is CASSQLAGFGNEQFF. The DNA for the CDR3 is TGCGCCAGCAGCCAGTTAGCGGGGTTTGGTAATGAGCAGTTCTTC.

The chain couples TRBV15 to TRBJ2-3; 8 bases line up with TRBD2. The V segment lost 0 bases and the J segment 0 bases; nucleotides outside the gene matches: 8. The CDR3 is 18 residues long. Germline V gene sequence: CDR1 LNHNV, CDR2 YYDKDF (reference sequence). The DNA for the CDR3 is TGTGCCACCAGCAGAGATCTCCTAGCGGGCACTAGCACAGATACGCAGTATTTT. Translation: CATSRDLLAGTSTDTQYF.

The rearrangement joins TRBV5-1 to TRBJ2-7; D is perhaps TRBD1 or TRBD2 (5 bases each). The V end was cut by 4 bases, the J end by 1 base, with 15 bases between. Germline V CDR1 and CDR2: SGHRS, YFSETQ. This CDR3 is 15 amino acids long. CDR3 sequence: CASSRGTETSYEQYF. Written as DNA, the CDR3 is TGCGCCAGCAGCCGTGGGACCGAGACTTCCTACGAGCAGTACTTC.

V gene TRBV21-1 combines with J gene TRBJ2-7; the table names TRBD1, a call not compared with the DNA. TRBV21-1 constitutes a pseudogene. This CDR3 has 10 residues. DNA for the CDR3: TGTGCCAGCAGCTGGCACGAGCAGTACTTC. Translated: CASSWHEQYF.

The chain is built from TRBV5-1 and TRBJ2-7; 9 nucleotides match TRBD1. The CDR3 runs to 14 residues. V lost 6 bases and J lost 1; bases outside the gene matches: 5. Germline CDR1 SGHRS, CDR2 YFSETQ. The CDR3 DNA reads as TGCGCCAGCAACCATGGGACAGGGTCCTACGAGCAGTACTTC. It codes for CASNHGTGSYEQYF. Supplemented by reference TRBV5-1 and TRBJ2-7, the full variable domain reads KAGVTQTPRYLIKTRGQQVTLSCSPISGHRSVSWYQQTPGQGLQFLFEYFSETQRNKGNFPGRFSGRQFSNSRSEMNVSTLELGDSALYLCASNHGTGSYEQYFGPGTRLTVT.